This is a list of T cell receptor beta chains from one sample in a study of blood T cell repertoires in COVID-19. Produced via immunoSEQ multiplex PCR; TCRdb's table is partial and in-frame only. The data contain around 240,000 clones, approximately 85% of them singletons. The material sequenced was PBMCs or T cells enriched from blood (not recorded which). All receptors come from a woman between 45 and 60 years old who had recovered from COVID-19. Each CDR3 is given with its conserved first and last residue. D genes are given only for firm matches. The size of a clone is reported for some rows only, either as once, few or many, or as a class for expanded clones.

v_call	d_call	clone_size	j_call	cdr3_aa	cdr3_nt
TRBV5-1	-	once	TRBJ2-5	CASSRRQIVQETQYF	TGCGCCAGCAGCAGACGACAGATCGTCCAAGAGACCCAGTACTTC
TRBV27	TRBD1	-	TRBJ2-7	CASSTRDSPYEQYF	TGTGCCAGCAGTACTCGGGACAGTCCCTACGAGCAGTACTTC
TRBV20-1	-	-	TRBJ1-3	CSASLLSAIYF	TGCAGTGCTAGCCTCCTGTCAGCCATATATTTT
TRBV27	-	-	TRBJ2-3	CASSSKEGADTQYF	TGTGCCAGCAGTTCCAAGGAGGGCGCAGATACGCAGTATTTT
TRBV7-2	-	-	TRBJ1-2	CASSPDSLNYGYTF	TGTGCCAGCTCACCGGACAGTCTTAACTATGGCTACACCTTC
TRBV28	TRBD2	-	TRBJ2-3	CASTTSGRTADTQYF	TGTGCCAGCACCACTAGCGGGAGAACGGCAGATACGCAGTATTTT
TRBV28	TRBD1	once	TRBJ1-2	CASRTGTGTGYTF	TGTGCCAGCAGAACCGGGACAGGGACCGGCTACACCTTC
TRBV7-9	-	-	TRBJ2-7	CASSKGVWEQYF	TGTGCCAGCAGCAAGGGGGTTTGGGAGCAGTACTTC
TRBV4-1	-	-	TRBJ1-6	CASSQDTGGRSPLHF	TGCGCCAGCAGCCAAGATACGGGGGGCCGGTCACCCCTCCACTTT
TRBV18	-	-	TRBJ2-1	CASSPGNGGFNEQFF	TGTGCCAGCTCTCCCGGGAATGGCGGATTCAATGAGCAGTTCTTC